The 29 T cell receptor beta chains listed next were all sequenced from one sample in a study of T cells in Graves' hyperthyroidism and ophthalmopathy. TCR beta CDR3 sequences were amplified from RNA transcripts. Primed by the HTBI set, a first-round RT-PCR was run on the TCR CDR3. TCRdb called the multiplex PCR reads again in MiXCR, with one record for every CDR3 protein. The data hold about 620,000 distinct CDR3 sequences, with about 17% observed a single time. The sequenced sample was blood. These receptors came from a woman in her 30s with Graves' hyperthyroidism.

In its sample, this clonotype was seen many times. This rearrangement joins TRBV28 to TRBJ2-5; D is unresolved. The CDR3 is 13 amino acids. CDR1 and CDR2 (germline): MDHEN, SYDVKM. V lost 8 bases and J lost 5, with 15 bases in between. The CDR3 DNA reads TGTGCCAGCCGCTCCTTGGCGCCTGAGACCCAGTACTTC. Translated: CASRSLAPETQYF.

This clonotype was seen ten or more times. The CDR3 region is CSATPDRSSPLHF. In DNA form, the CDR3 reads TGCAGTGCTACTCCGGACAGGAGTTCACCCCTCCACTTT. The V and J genes are TRBV20-1 and TRBJ1-6, with 7 bases matching TRBD1. The junction had 6 bases not matched to a gene; V was cut back by 4 bases and J by 9 bases. CDR1 and CDR2 from the germline V gene are DFQATT and SNEGSKA (reference sequence). CDR3 size: 13 residues.

This clonotype was picked up many times. This sequence joins TRBV5-1 and TRBJ2-7; 11 nucleotides line up with TRBD2. CDR3 length equals 21 residues. Per germline, CDR1 SGHRS and CDR2 YFSETQ. Losses at the gene ends were 4 bases for V and 5 bases for J; bases not matched to a gene: 26. The CDR3 sequence: CASSGMAPGSGTSGGVHEQYF. Here the CDR3 DNA reads TGCGCCAGCAGCGGAATGGCTCCGGGTTCTGGGACTAGCGGAGGGGTCCACGAGCAGTACTTC.

This clonotype was detected many times. V usage is TRBV20-1 and J usage is TRBJ2-3, with 14 bases that match TRBD2. The CDR3 is 19 amino acids. J lost 0 bases, V lost 3 bases, and 11 bases had no gene match. Per germline, CDR1 DFQATT and CDR2 SNEGSKA (reference sequence). Written as DNA, the CDR3 is TGCAGTGCTAGTGGGAAAGGACTAGCGGGAGGAGGGAGCACAGATACGCAGTATTTT. It yields the protein CSASGKGLAGGGSTDTQYF.

This clonotype was detected many times. The rearrangement joins TRBV20-1 to TRBJ2-3; TRBD2 aligns across 13 bases. The length of the CDR3 is 17 residues. With V trimmed by 4 bases and J by 3 bases, 10 bases remained unmatched. CDR1 and CDR2 (germline): DFQATT, SNEGSKA (reference sequence). The CDR3 loop is CSAIGLAGDWVTDTQYF. The CDR3 DNA follows: TGCAGTGCTATCGGACTAGCGGGAGATTGGGTGACAGATACGCAGTATTTT.

The table lists this clonotype with many counts. The chain combines TRBV6-1 with TRBJ2-2; possibly TRBD1 for D (6 bases). The CDR3 length is 14 residues. Germline V gives CDR1 MNHNS, CDR2 SASEGT. Trimming left V 9 bases short and J 0 bases short, with 11 bases between. The CDR3 region has the DNA TGTGCCAGTTTAGGACAGACGAACACCGGGGAGCTGTTTTTT. Amino acids: CASLGQTNTGELFF.

Many counts were recorded for this clonotype. The chain is built from TRBV5-1 and TRBJ2-7; 14 nucleotides line up with TRBD2. The V segment lost 1 base and the J segment 4 bases; nucleotides outside the gene matches: 7. The CDR3 is 17 amino acids. Germline CDR1 reads SGHRS; CDR2 reads YFSETQ. Here the CDR3 reads CASSLWGTSGSGYEQYF. DNA of the CDR3: TGCGCCAGCAGCTTGTGGGGGACTAGCGGGAGTGGTTACGAGCAGTACTTC.

At least ten counts were recorded for this clonotype. The chain carries TRBV2 and TRBJ2-1, with 7 bases lining up with TRBD2. The germline gives CDR1 SNHLY, CDR2 FYNNEI. Trimming removed 4 bases from V and 7 bases from J; junction bases left unmatched: 1. CDR3 length: 12 amino acids. CDR3 region: CASSGGGNEQFF. CDR3 coding DNA: TGTGCCAGCAGTGGGGGGGGGAATGAGCAGTTCTTC.

This clonotype was recorded many times. CDR3 bases: TGTGCCAGCAGTGTGAGTAGCGAGCAGTACTTC. Encoded protein: CASSVSSEQYF. V and J are TRBV12-3 or TRBV12-4 and TRBJ2-7; D is uncertain. V was shortened by 5 bases and J by 6 bases, with 8 bases between the two germline ends. The CDR3 has 11 amino acids.

This clonotype appeared many times. This CDR3 reads CASSLTSGTPILNEQFF. DNA for the CDR3: TGTGCCAGCAGCTTAACTAGCGGGACCCCTATATTGAATGAGCAGTTCTTC. The chain has TRBV7-3 and TRBJ2-1, with 8 bases matching TRBD2. This CDR3 is 17 amino acids long. V shed 0 bases and J 7 bases; nucleotides not matched to a gene: 11. Germline assignment: CDR1 SGHTA and CDR2 FQGTGA. The entire variable domain, with the rest obtained from reference TRBV7-3 and TRBJ2-1, is as follows: GAGVSQTPSNKVTEKGKYVELRCDPISGHTALYWYRQSLGQGPEFLIYFQGTGAADDSGLPNDRFFAVRPEGSVSTLKIQRTERGDSAVYLCASSLTSGTPILNEQFFGPGTRLTVL.

This clonotype was detected a few times. The V and J genes are TRBV20-1 and TRBJ1-1, with a tentative D call TRBD1 (6 bases). Germline V lookup: CDR1 DFQATT, CDR2 SNEGSKA (reference sequence). V lost 3 bases and J lost 0, with 11 bases in between. This CDR3 is built from 14 residues. The CDR3 is CSARETGLNTEAFF. The CDR3 DNA reads TGCAGTGCTAGGGAGACAGGTCTGAACACTGAAGCTTTCTTT.

The gene calls are TRBV4-1 and TRBJ2-1, with TRBD1 as a possible D gene (5 bases). With 2 bases removed from V and 5 bases from J, the gap between germline ends came to 16 bases. The CDR3 loop spans 16 amino acids. CDR1 and CDR2 from the germline V gene are MGHRA and YSYEKL. The CDR3 protein is CASSQLPGLLNNEQFF. As DNA, the CDR3 is TGCGCCAGCAGCCAATTGCCAGGGCTATTAAACAATGAGCAGTTCTTC.

The chain combines TRBV27 with TRBJ2-1, with TRBD1 matching over 10 bases. This CDR3 is 15 amino acids long. Germline V lookup: CDR1 MNHEY, CDR2 SMNVEV (reference sequence). The V gene end was trimmed by 5 bases and the J gene end by 5 bases; junction bases not matched to a gene: 6. For the CDR3, the DNA is TGTGCCAGCAGTCTCGGGACAGGGGTTCACAATGAGCAGTTCTTC. Translating it yields CASSLGTGVHNEQFF.

The chain uses TRBV11-2 and TRBJ1-3; TRBD1 is a possible D gene (6 bases). CDR1 is SGHAT, CDR2 FQNNGV, per germline. This CDR3 is 16 amino acids long. Trimming removed 6 bases at V and 2 bases at J, with 17 bases between. The chain's CDR3 is CASRGLQGQPGNTIYF. The DNA of the CDR3 is TGTGCCAGCAGGGGGTTACAGGGTCAACCTGGAAACACCATATATTTT.

V and J are TRBV11-1 and TRBJ2-3; D unresolved. The V end lost 3 bases, the J end lost 6 bases, and 10 bases lay between the germline ends. The CDR3 is made up of 13 amino acids. CDR1 SGHAT and CDR2 FQDESV come from the germline V gene (reference sequence). Here the CDR3 reads CASSLHGRDTQYF. For the CDR3, the DNA is TGTGCCAGCAGCTTGCACGGGCGCGATACGCAGTATTTT.

This clonotype was found a few times. The rearrangement links TRBV29-1 to TRBJ2-7, with unresolved D. Per the germline V gene, CDR1 is SQVTM and CDR2 is ANQGSEA. The length of the CDR3 is 13 residues. V lost 4 bases, J lost 6 bases, and 16 bases lay in between. The CDR3 spells CSVGEMLPGEQYF. As DNA, the CDR3 is TGCAGCGTTGGAGAGATGCTGCCGGGCGAGCAGTACTTC.

The table lists this clonotype with many counts. This chain links TRBV12-3 or TRBV12-4 with TRBJ2-7; possible D gene TRBD2, 5 bases. V lost 5 bases and J lost 0, with 14 bases in between. This CDR3 comprises 15 residues. This CDR3 is CASSPGISSSYEQYF. The CDR3 coding sequence is TGTGCCAGCAGTCCCGGGATCTCAAGCTCCTACGAGCAGTACTTC.

A few counts support this clonotype. V usage is TRBV6-1 and J usage is TRBJ1-1, with D possibly matching TRBD1 (5 bases). The V end lost 6 bases, the J end lost 7 bases, and 12 bases lay between the germline ends. Germline V CDR1 and CDR2: MNHNS, SASEGT. This CDR3 region has 12 residues. The CDR3 reads CASSLTRGEAFF. The CDR3 DNA sequence: TGTGCCAGCAGCTTGACAAGGGGTGAAGCTTTCTTT.

A few counts support this clonotype. The chain carries TRBV3-1 and TRBJ2-3; D possibly matches TRBD1 or TRBD2 (5 bases each). This CDR3 has 14 amino acids. The V and J ends lost 5 bases and 4 bases respectively, with 13 bases between them. Germline V gene data show CDR1 as LGHDT and CDR2 as YNNKEL (reference sequence). The CDR3 loop reads CASSKAVRADTQYF. The DNA of the CDR3 is TGTGCCAGCAGCAAAGCGGTCAGGGCAGATACGCAGTATTTT.

This chain joins TRBV6-1 and TRBJ1-2; 10 nucleotides align to TRBD1. From germline, CDR1 is MNHNS and CDR2 SASEGT. This CDR3 is 13 amino acids long. V shed 6 bases and J 7 bases; nucleotides not matched to a gene: 5. The CDR3, as DNA: TGTGCCAGCAGGCCGACAGGGGGCTCTGGCTACACCTTC. It translates to CASRPTGGSGYTF.

This clonotype was counted between two and nine times. The rearrangement links TRBV3-1 to TRBJ1-6; D is unclear. Trimming left V 8 bases short and J 8 bases short, with 10 bases between. The V gene's germline CDR1 is LGHDT and CDR2 YNNKEL (reference sequence). The CDR3 is made up of 12 amino acids. The CDR3 protein is CASEVLYSPLHF. For the CDR3, the DNA is TGTGCCAGCGAGGTTCTTTATTCACCCCTCCACTTT.

This chain uses TRBV6-1 with TRBJ2-7, with D tentatively TRBD1 or TRBD2 (7 bases each). From germline, CDR1 is MNHNS and CDR2 SASEGT. V was trimmed by 7 bases and J by 5 bases, leaving 18 bases between them. This CDR3 has 14 amino acids. The CDR3 region is CASKTGRALDEQYF. CDR3 coding DNA: TGTGCCAGCAAGACAGGGAGGGCCCTCGACGAGCAGTACTTC.

V and J are TRBV7-2 and TRBJ2-7, with D perhaps matching TRBD1 (5 bases). Germline V gene sequence: CDR1 SGHTA, CDR2 FQGNSA. This CDR3 comprises 13 residues. Trimming stripped 3 bases from V and 3 bases from J, with 9 bases between. The CDR3 protein is CASSFWGNYEQYF. CDR3 coding DNA: TGTGCCAGCAGCTTTTGGGGCAACTACGAGCAGTACTTC.

This clonotype was detected ten times or more. The chain recombines TRBV12-3 or TRBV12-4 with TRBJ2-1, with D possibly TRBD1 on 6 matching bases. The length of the CDR3 is 15 residues. V lost 6 bases and J 5 bases, leaving 17 bases between the germline ends. CDR3 sequence (DNA): TGTGCCAGCAGCCGTCCCGGACAGTCTGACAATGAGCAGTTCTTC. As protein: CASSRPGQSDNEQFF.

Ten or more counts support this clonotype. The chain employs TRBV7-8 and TRBJ2-1; no reliable D call. This CDR3 region has 12 residues. With 2 bases removed from V and 10 bases from J, the gap between germline ends came to 9 bases. Germline V lookup: CDR1 SGHVS, CDR2 FQNEAQ. CDR3 in amino acids: CASSLYTAEQFF. CDR3 in DNA: TGTGCCAGCAGCTTATACACGGCCGAGCAGTTCTTC.

Ten or more counts support this clonotype. The J gene is TRBJ2-7, the V gene TRBV7-2; 7 bases align to TRBD1. V trimming: 6 bases; J trimming: 4 bases; junction bases outside the gene matches: 6. Per germline, CDR1 SGHTA and CDR2 FQGNSA. The CDR3 runs 13 residues. Here the CDR3 DNA reads TGTGCCAGCAGACCGGGACAGACTTACGAGCAGTACTTC. Translated: CASRPGQTYEQYF.

V is TRBV7-2 and J is TRBJ2-7; 8 bases are a match to TRBD1. The CDR3 consists of 15 residues. V lost 5 bases to trimming and J lost 3 bases; unmatched junction nucleotides: 9. Germline V lookup: CDR1 SGHTA, CDR2 FQGNSA. The DNA of the CDR3 is TGTGCCAGCAGCCTCTTAGATGGACAGGGCTACGAGCAGTACTTC. The encoded protein is CASSLLDGQGYEQYF.

V is TRBV11-3 and J is TRBJ2-7; 10 bases line up with TRBD2. Looked up from germline, CDR1 is SGHNT and CDR2 is YENEEA. After removal of 5 bases from V and 2 bases from J, the junction contained 9 bases not matched to a gene. The CDR3 covers 16 residues. The CDR3 coding sequence is TGTGCCAGCAGCCCCCGGTCTAGCGGGGGTACCTACGAGCAGTACTTC. Its protein product is CASSPRSSGGTYEQYF.

The gene calls are TRBV6-5 and TRBJ2-3, with 9 bases that match TRBD1. Germline trimming cut 4 bases from V and 2 bases from J; bases unmatched to any gene: 4. CDR3 length: 15 residues. Germline V gene sequence: CDR1 MNHEY, CDR2 SVGAGI. This CDR3 is CASSFGQGNTDTQYF. CDR3 DNA sequence: TGTGCCAGCAGTTTTGGACAGGGGAACACAGATACGCAGTATTTT.